Shown below are 10 T cell receptor beta chains from a single sample sequenced in a study of T cells expressing NK-cell markers. TCRdb reanalyzed the 5' RACE reads, giving one entry per CDR3 protein sequence and no DNA. Its clone listing holds about 300,000 distinct CDR3 sequences. The sequencing input was blood T cells: a sorted CD56 or NKG2C T cell subset, CD4+ or CD8+ T cells, or bulk PBMC T cells (not recorded which). The receptors were gathered from a woman aged 18-70 years in good health.

The chain employs TRBV25-1 and TRBJ2-6. CDR3 length: 16 amino acids. The germline gives CDR1 MGHDK, CDR2 SYGVNS. This chain's CDR3 is CASSEGHLSGANVLTF.

This chain connects TRBV6-4 to TRBJ2-2; TCRdb picks TRBD1, but there is no DNA to check that call. The CDR3 runs 14 residues. Germline lookup yields CDR1 MRHNA and CDR2 SNTAGT. The CDR3 loop is CASATDPHTGELFF.

This chain joins TRBV12-3 or TRBV12-4 and TRBJ2-1; lacking DNA, the TRBD1 call made by TCRdb goes unchecked. The CDR3 runs to 13 residues. The CDR3 here is CASSGTGGSEQFF.

The chain joins TRBV5-1 to TRBJ2-2; TCRdb proposes TRBD1, but this gene call is untestable without DNA. CDR1 SGHRS and CDR2 YFSETQ come from the germline V gene. CDR3 length: 15 amino acids. CDR3 in amino acids: CASSLARGSTGELFF.

V and J are TRBV20-1 and TRBJ2-3; the TCRdb call, TRBD2, lacks DNA for checking. Germline V CDR1 and CDR2: DFQATT, SNEGSKA (reference sequence). This CDR3 region has 12 residues. Here the CDR3 reads CSAAGVTDTQYF.

The gene calls are TRBV10-3 and TRBJ2-7; as DNA is missing, the TRBD2 call by TCRdb cannot be tested. The CDR3 loop spans 15 amino acids. CDR1 and CDR2 (germline): ENHRY, SYGVKD. The CDR3 sequence: CAITTRAGRVLEQYF.

The rearrangement links TRBV6-5 to TRBJ2-1; TCRdb lists TRBD1, though no DNA is available to test this call. Germline assignment: CDR1 MNHEY and CDR2 SVGAGI. This CDR3 region has 14 residues. CDR3 loop: CASSYMAGGNEQFF.

This chain uses TRBV5-4 with TRBJ2-7; TCRdb lists TRBD2, though no DNA is available to test this call. The CDR3 has 15 amino acids. Looked up from germline, CDR1 is SGHNT and CDR2 is YYREEE (reference sequence). CDR3 sequence reads: CASSLAGASSYEQYF.

The rearrangement links TRBV20-1 to TRBJ2-1. Per the germline V gene, CDR1 is DFQATT and CDR2 is SNEGSKA (reference sequence). The CDR3 is made up of 12 amino acids. The CDR3 spells CSARTEYNEQFF.

CDR3 residues: CSVEYRDYGYTF. This sequence joins TRBV29-1 and TRBJ1-2. The germline CDR1 and CDR2 sequences are SQVTM and ANQGSEA. The CDR3 length is 12 residues.